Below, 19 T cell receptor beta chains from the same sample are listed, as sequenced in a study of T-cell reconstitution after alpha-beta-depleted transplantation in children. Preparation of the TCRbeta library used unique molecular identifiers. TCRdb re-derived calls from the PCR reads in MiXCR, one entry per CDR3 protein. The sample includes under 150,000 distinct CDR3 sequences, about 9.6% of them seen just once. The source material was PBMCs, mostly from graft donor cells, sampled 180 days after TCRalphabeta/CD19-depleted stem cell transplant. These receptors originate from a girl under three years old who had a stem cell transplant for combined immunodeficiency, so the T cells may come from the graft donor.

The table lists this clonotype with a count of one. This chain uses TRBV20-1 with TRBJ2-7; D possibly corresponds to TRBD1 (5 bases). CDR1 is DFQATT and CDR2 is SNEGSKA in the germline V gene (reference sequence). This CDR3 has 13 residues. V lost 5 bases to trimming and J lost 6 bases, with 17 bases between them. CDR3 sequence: CSARPLVGLEQYF. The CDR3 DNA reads TGCAGTGCTCGGCCTCTTGTGGGGCTCGAGCAGTACTTC.

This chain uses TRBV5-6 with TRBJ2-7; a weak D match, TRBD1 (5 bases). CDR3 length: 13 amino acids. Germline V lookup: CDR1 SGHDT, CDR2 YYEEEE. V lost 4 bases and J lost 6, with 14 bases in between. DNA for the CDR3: TGTGCCAGCAGCAGACTTACAGGCCCCGAGCAGTACTTC. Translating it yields CASSRLTGPEQYF. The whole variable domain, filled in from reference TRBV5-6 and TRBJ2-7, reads DAGVTQSPTHLIKTRGQQVTLRCSPKSGHDTVSWYQQALGQGPQFIFQYYEEEERQRGNFPDRFSGHQFPNYSSELNVNALLLGDSALYLCASSRLTGPEQYFGPGTRLTVT.

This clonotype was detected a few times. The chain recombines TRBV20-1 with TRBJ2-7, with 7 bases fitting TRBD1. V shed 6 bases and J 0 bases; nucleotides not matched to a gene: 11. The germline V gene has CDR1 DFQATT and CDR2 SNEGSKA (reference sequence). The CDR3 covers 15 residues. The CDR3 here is CSAPIDRASSYEQYF. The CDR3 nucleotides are TGCAGTGCCCCTATTGACAGGGCCAGCTCCTACGAGCAGTACTTC.

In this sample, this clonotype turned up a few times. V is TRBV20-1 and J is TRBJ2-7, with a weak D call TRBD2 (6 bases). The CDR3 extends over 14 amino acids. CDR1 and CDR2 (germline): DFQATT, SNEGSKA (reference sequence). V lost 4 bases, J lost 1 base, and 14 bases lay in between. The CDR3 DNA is TGCAGTGCTACCTTGGGGGGTTTTTCCTACGAGCAGTACTTC. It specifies CSATLGGFSYEQYF.

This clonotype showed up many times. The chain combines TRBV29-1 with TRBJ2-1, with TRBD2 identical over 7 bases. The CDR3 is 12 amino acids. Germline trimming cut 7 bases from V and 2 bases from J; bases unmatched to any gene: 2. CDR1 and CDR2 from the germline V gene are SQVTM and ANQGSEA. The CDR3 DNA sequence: TGCAGCGGGGAGGGTCCCTACAATGAGCAGTTCTTC. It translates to CSGEGPYNEQFF.

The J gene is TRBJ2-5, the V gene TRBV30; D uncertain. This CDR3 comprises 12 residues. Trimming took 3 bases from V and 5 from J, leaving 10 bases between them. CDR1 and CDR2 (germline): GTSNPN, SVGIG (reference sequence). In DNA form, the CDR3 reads TGTGCCTGGAGGGGTGACATGGAGACCCAGTACTTC. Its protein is CAWRGDMETQYF.

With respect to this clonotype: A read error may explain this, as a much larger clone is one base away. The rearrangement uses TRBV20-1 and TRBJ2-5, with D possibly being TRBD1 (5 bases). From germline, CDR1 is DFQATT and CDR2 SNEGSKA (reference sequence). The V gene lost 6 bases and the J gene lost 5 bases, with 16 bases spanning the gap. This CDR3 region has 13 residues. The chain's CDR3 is CSARMQGHETQYF. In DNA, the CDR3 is TGCAGTGCCAGGATGCAGGGCCACGAGACCCAGTACTTC.

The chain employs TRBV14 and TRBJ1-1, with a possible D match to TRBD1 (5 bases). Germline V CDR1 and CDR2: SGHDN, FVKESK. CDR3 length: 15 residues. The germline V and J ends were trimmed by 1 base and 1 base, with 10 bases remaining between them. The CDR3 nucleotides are TGTGCCAGCAGCCAAGGATCCCAGGGGAACACTGAAGCTTTCTTT. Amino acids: CASSQGSQGNTEAFF.

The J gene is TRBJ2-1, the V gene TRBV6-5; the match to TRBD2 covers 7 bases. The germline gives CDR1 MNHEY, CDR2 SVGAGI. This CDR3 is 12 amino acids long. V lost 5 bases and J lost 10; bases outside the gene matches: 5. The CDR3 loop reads CASSIRGLEQFF. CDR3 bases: TGTGCCAGCAGTATCCGGGGACTAGAGCAGTTCTTC.

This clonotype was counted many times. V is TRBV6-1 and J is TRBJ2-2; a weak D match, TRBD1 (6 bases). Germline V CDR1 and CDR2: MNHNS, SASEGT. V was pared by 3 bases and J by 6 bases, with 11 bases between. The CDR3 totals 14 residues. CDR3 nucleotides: TGTGCCAGCAGTGATACAGGGTTCGCCGGGGAGCTGTTTTTT. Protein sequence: CASSDTGFAGELFF.

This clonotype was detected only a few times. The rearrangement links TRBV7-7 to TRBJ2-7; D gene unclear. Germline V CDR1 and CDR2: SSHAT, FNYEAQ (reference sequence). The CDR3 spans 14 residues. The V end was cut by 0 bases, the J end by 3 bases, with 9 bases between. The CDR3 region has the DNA TGTGCCAGCAGCTTAGCTGTTGGTAACTACGAGCAGTACTTC. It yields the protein CASSLAVGNYEQYF.

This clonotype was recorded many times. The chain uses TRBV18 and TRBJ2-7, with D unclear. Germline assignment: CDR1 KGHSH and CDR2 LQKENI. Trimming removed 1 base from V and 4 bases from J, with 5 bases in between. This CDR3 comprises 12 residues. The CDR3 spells CASSPLPYEQYF. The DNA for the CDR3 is TGTGCCAGCTCACCACTCCCTTACGAGCAGTACTTC.

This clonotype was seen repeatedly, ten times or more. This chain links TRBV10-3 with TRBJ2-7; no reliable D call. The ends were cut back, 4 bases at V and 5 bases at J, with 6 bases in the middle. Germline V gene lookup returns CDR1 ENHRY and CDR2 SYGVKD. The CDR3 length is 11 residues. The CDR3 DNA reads TGTGCCATCAGTGTAGGGCACGAGCAGTACTTC. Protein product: CAISVGHEQYF.

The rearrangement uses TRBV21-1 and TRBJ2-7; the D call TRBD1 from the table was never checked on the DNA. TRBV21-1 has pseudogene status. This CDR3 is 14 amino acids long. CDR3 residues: CASSKARGDAEQYF. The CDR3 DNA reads TGTGCCAGCAGCAAAGCGCGGGGGGACGCCGAGCAGTACTTC.

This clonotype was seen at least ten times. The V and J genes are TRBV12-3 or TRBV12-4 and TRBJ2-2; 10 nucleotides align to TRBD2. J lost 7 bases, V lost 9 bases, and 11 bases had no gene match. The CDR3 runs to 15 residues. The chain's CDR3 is CASYRSSGSLGELFF. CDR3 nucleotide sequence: TGTGCCAGTTATCGATCTAGCGGGAGTCTCGGGGAGCTGTTTTTT.

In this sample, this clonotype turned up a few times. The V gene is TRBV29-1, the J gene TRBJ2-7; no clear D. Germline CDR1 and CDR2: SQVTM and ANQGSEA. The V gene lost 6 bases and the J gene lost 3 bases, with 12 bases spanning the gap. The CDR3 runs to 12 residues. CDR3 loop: CSVATKGYEQYF. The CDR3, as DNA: TGCAGCGTCGCCACCAAGGGCTACGAGCAGTACTTC.

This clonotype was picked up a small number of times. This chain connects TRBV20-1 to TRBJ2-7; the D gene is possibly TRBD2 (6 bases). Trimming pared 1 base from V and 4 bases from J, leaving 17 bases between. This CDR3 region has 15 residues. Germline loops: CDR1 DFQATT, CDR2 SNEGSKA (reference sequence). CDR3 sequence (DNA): TGCAGTGCTAGAGGAGAACGTGGTGGAGGGTACGAGCAGTACTTC. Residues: CSARGERGGGYEQYF.

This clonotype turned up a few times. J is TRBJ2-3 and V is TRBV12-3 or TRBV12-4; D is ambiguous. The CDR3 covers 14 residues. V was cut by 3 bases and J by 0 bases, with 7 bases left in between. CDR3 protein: CASSFRRSTDTQYF. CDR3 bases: TGTGCCAGCAGTTTTCGACGCAGCACAGATACGCAGTATTTT.

The CDR3 sequence: CSVAKGSSGNTIYF. DNA of the CDR3: TGCAGCGTCGCTAAGGGGAGCTCTGGAAACACCATATATTTT. V gene TRBV29-1 combines with J gene TRBJ1-3; a possible D gene is TRBD1 (5 bases). Trimming removed 6 bases at V and 0 bases at J, with 12 bases between. This CDR3 has 14 residues. Germline CDR1 SQVTM, CDR2 ANQGSEA.